A single sample gave rise to the 25 T cell receptor beta chains below, sequenced in a study of molecular identifiers for immune sequencing clone quantification (dated by TCRdb to between 2018 and 2020). Library prep was done by PCR. Data came from an Illumina HiSeq 4000. Clones were called with MiXCR by TCRdb after fastp trimmed the public reads at Q25, and only in-frame beta chains were retained. A single entry per CDR3 protein holds the most common genes and DNA from its merged rows. In all, the sample holds under 85,000 distinct CDR3 sequences, and 15% to 20% of those were seen once. Roughly 1.5% of the sample is taken by the ten largest. The sequenced sample was naive CD8+ T cells from blood, with Jurkat cell RNA spiked in. The sample's cell subset or site label is to be understood as: FACS-sorted CD8+CD4-CCR7+CD45RA+ naive T cells. These receptor sequences come from a human donor in good health. Some libraries in this study had Jurkat cell RNA spiked in.

This clonotype was observed at least ten times. V is TRBV27 and J is TRBJ2-3, with D possibly being TRBD2 (5 bases). In germline, CDR1 is MNHEY, CDR2 SMNVEV (reference sequence). Trimming removed 3 bases at V and 7 bases at J, with 5 bases between. The CDR3 is 11 amino acids. Written as DNA, the CDR3 is TGTGCCAGCAGTTTCGGGAATACGCAGTATTTT. Protein product: CASSFGNTQYF.

This chain links TRBV4-3 with TRBJ2-1; 7 nucleotides align to TRBD1. CDR3 length: 15 residues. Germline CDR1 reads LGHNA; CDR2 reads YSLEER. With V trimmed by 0 bases and J by 7 bases, 6 bases remained unmatched. In nucleotides, the CDR3 is TGCGCCAGCAGCCAAGATGGACTCAGGGGGAATGAGCAGTTCTTC. Translation gives CASSQDGLRGNEQFF.

This clonotype was found many times. The chain recombines TRBV4-3 with TRBJ2-1, with 7 bases lining up with TRBD2. The CDR3 sequence is 23 residues long. Per germline, CDR1 LGHNA and CDR2 YSLEER. The junction had 23 bases not matched to a gene; V was cut back by 0 bases and J by 0 bases. In DNA form, the CDR3 reads TGCGCCAGCAGCCAAGAGACCCTGATGGGGGGTGTGGCGGGAGAGAGCTCCTACAATGAGCAGTTCTTC. This translates into CASSQETLMGGVAGESSYNEQFF.

This clonotype turned up a few times. The chain joins TRBV7-8 to TRBJ2-7; 9 nucleotides align to TRBD2. The germline V gene encodes CDR1 SGHVS and CDR2 FQNEAQ. V dropped 5 bases and J dropped 4; count of bases not matched to a gene: 12. The CDR3 runs to 16 residues. CDR3 residues: CASSAAPSGKSYEQYF. CDR3 in DNA: TGTGCCAGCAGCGCAGCCCCTAGCGGGAAGTCTTACGAGCAGTACTTC.

This clonotype showed up many times. V usage is TRBV2 and J usage is TRBJ2-7; TRBD2 matches 7 bases. The CDR3 extends over 16 amino acids. V shed 8 bases and J 1 base; nucleotides not matched to a gene: 14. CDR1 SNHLY and CDR2 FYNNEI come from the germline V gene. DNA of the CDR3: TGTGCCAGCTCCGTCCGCACGGGAGGTGAATCCTACGAGCAGTACTTC. Amino acid sequence: CASSVRTGGESYEQYF.

This clonotype was seen repeatedly, ten times or more. The V call is TRBV4-1, the J call TRBJ2-7; TRBD2 aligns across 10 bases. This CDR3 region has 15 residues. Germline CDR1 MGHRA, CDR2 YSYEKL. The trim removed 5 bases at V and 3 bases at J, leaving 7 bases unmatched. Here the CDR3 reads CASSYRTSGGYEQYF. The CDR3 coding sequence is TGCGCCAGCAGCTATCGGACTAGCGGTGGCTACGAGCAGTACTTC.

This clonotype appeared many times. V gene TRBV6-5 combines with J gene TRBJ1-5; possibly TRBD1 for D (5 bases). The V gene lost 2 bases and the J gene lost 9 bases, with 14 bases spanning the gap. CDR1 and CDR2 (germline): MNHEY, SVGAGI. The CDR3 contains 14 residues. The CDR3 spells CASSYGATFGPQHF. In DNA form, the CDR3 reads TGTGCCAGCAGTTACGGGGCCACGTTTGGGCCCCAGCATTTT.

This clonotype has only a few counts. The CDR3 DNA is TGTGCCAGCAGCCCAACGGCAGCGGGAGGGCCATTCCACGAGCAGTACTTC. As protein: CASSPTAAGGPFHEQYF. The chain couples TRBV7-9 to TRBJ2-7, with 10 bases fitting TRBD2. Looked up from germline, CDR1 is SEHNR and CDR2 is FQNEAQ (reference sequence). The CDR3 loop spans 17 amino acids. V dropped 5 bases and J dropped 5; count of bases not matched to a gene: 15.

The J gene is TRBJ1-4, the V gene TRBV11-3, with 8 nucleotides matching TRBD1. The V segment lost 5 bases and the J segment 4 bases; nucleotides outside the gene matches: 6. The CDR3 spans 15 residues. The germline CDR1 and CDR2 sequences are SGHNT and YENEEA. The chain's CDR3 is CASSDRDRSNEKLFF. CDR3 DNA sequence: TGTGCCAGCAGCGACCGGGACAGGAGTAATGAAAAACTGTTTTTT.

This clonotype has ten or more counts. This chain uses TRBV28 with TRBJ1-6; D not resolved. Germline CDR1 reads MDHEN; CDR2 reads SYDVKM. V shed 1 base and J shed 6 bases, with 4 bases lying between them. The CDR3 spans 13 residues. The CDR3 here is CASSLSGNSPLHF. The CDR3 region has the DNA TGTGCCAGCAGTTTATCGGGTAATTCACCCCTCCACTTT.

A few counts support this clonotype. J is TRBJ2-1 and V is TRBV27; 9 bases are shared with TRBD2. The CDR3 sequence is 15 residues long. V shed 6 bases and J 5 bases; nucleotides not matched to a gene: 8. The germline V gene encodes CDR1 MNHEY and CDR2 SMNVEV (reference sequence). The CDR3: CASRLAGDANNEQFF. As DNA, the CDR3 is TGTGCCAGCAGATTAGCGGGGGACGCTAACAATGAGCAGTTCTTC.

This clonotype was counted many times. The gene calls are TRBV7-2 and TRBJ2-7, with D maybe TRBD2 (6 bases). V lost 3 bases and J 3 bases, leaving 15 bases between the germline ends. The CDR3 is made up of 15 amino acids. CDR1 and CDR2 (germline): SGHTA, FQGNSA. The CDR3 is CASSFPGRGIYEQYF. CDR3 sequence (DNA): TGTGCCAGCAGCTTTCCGGGACGGGGGATCTACGAGCAGTACTTC.

V is TRBV6-1 and J is TRBJ1-1; possible D gene TRBD1, 6 bases. CDR3 length: 16 amino acids. Germline-derived CDR1 and CDR2 are MNHNS and SASEGT. Trimming took 2 bases from V and 6 from J, leaving 19 bases between them. The CDR3 nucleotides read TGTGCCAGCAGTGAACCCCAGCTTACAGGGATCTCTGAAGCTTTCTTT. Translated, it gives CASSEPQLTGISEAFF.

Turning to this clonotype: At one end the junction does not follow the germline gene, possibly because of a read error. This chain connects TRBV7-9 to TRBJ2-7, with 8 bases aligning to TRBD2. Germline-derived CDR1 and CDR2 are SEHNR and FQNEAQ (reference sequence). The CDR3 covers 16 residues. CDR3 sequence (DNA): TGTACCAGCGGCGCCCGCGGGGGGCTCTCTTTATACGAGCAGTACTTC. Amino acid sequence: CTSGARGGLSLYEQYF.

This clonotype has ten or more counts. The chain couples TRBV15 to TRBJ1-5, with D hard to call. CDR3 length equals 12 residues. Trimming stripped 5 bases from V and 1 base from J, with 3 bases between. Germline lookup yields CDR1 LNHNV and CDR2 YYDKDF (reference sequence). Here the CDR3 reads CATSPSNQPQHF. CDR3 nucleotides: TGTGCCACCAGCCCGAGCAATCAGCCCCAGCATTTT.

This clonotype occurred once. A clone one base away is much larger, so this may be a read error. The chain combines TRBV2 with TRBJ2-3; no reliable D call. Germline V lookup: CDR1 SNHLY, CDR2 FYNNEI. The CDR3 extends over 15 amino acids. The CDR3, as DNA: TGTACCACTCCTCCCAGAGGTGCTAGCACAGATACGCAGTATTTT. Its protein is CTTPPRGASTDTQYF.

This clonotype was observed at least ten times. The chain recombines TRBV6-6 with TRBJ1-5; 7 bases match TRBD1. Germline V gives CDR1 MNHNY, CDR2 SVGAGI (reference sequence). V lost 4 bases to trimming and J lost 0 bases; unmatched junction nucleotides: 12. The CDR3 is 18 residues long. The CDR3: CASSSRTGTAYSNQPQHF. The CDR3 DNA reads as TGTGCCAGCAGTTCTCGCACCGGGACAGCGTATAGCAATCAGCCCCAGCATTTT.

On this clonotype itself: At one end, the junction sequence differs from germline, possibly due to a read error. The chain couples TRBV4-2 to TRBJ2-7, with TRBD1 as a possible D gene (6 bases). The CDR3 length is 15 residues. Germline CDR1 LGHNA, CDR2 YNFKEQ. CDR3 in DNA: TGTGCCAGCTGCCAAGAGGGACAACCCATATGCGAGCAGTACTTC. This translates into CASCQEGQPICEQYF.

As regards this clonotype: Being one base from a much bigger clone, this may be a read error. The chain links TRBV30 to TRBJ1-1; TRBD1 is a possible D gene (5 bases). Germline V gene sequence: CDR1 GTSNPN, CDR2 SVGIG (reference sequence). This CDR3 has 15 amino acids. The chain's CDR3 is CTWGGILASNTEAFF. In nucleotides, the CDR3 is TGTACCTGGGGGGGGATATTGGCCTCGAACACTGAAGCTTTCTTT. The variable domain in full, completed from reference TRBV30 and TRBJ1-1, reads SQTIHQWPATLVQPVGSPLSLECTVEGTSNPNLYWYRQAAGRGLQLLFYSVGIGQISSEVPQNLSASRPQDRQFILSSKKLLLSDSGFYLCTWGGILASNTEAFFGQGTRLTVV.

The chain recombines TRBV3-1 with TRBJ2-7; 8 positions match TRBD2. The CDR3 consists of 15 residues. The junction had 3 bases not matched to a gene; V was cut back by 0 bases and J by 2 bases. Looked up from germline, CDR1 is LGHDT and CDR2 is YNNKEL (reference sequence). The CDR3 sequence is CASSQEGREAYEQYF. The CDR3 DNA follows: TGTGCCAGCAGCCAAGAGGGGCGGGAGGCCTACGAGCAGTACTTC.

In this sample, this clonotype turned up many times. CDR3 sequence (DNA): TGTGCCAGCAGTTTATCACAGGGTCCCGAGCAGTTCTTC. As protein: CASSLSQGPEQFF. The chain recombines TRBV27 with TRBJ2-1; maybe TRBD1 (6 bases). The CDR3 runs to 13 residues. Germline V gene sequence: CDR1 MNHEY, CDR2 SMNVEV (reference sequence). Trimming pared 0 bases from V and 10 bases from J, leaving 10 bases between.

This clonotype was counted ten times or more. The chain links TRBV27 to TRBJ1-6, with 9 positions matching TRBD1. The germline gives CDR1 MNHEY, CDR2 SMNVEV (reference sequence). The junction had 4 bases not matched to a gene; V was cut back by 4 bases and J by 6 bases. CDR3 size: 15 residues. The CDR3: CASSSSTGGNSPLHF. Written as DNA, the CDR3 is TGTGCCAGCAGTTCCTCGACAGGGGGTAATTCACCCCTCCACTTT.

This clonotype has ten or more counts. The DNA for the CDR3 is TGCGCCAGCAGCCCGACAGGGTTCACTGAAGCTTTCTTT. This translates into CASSPTGFTEAFF. The chain has TRBV4-1 and TRBJ1-1; 7 bases fit TRBD1. CDR3 length: 13 residues. V lost 4 bases and J lost 4; bases outside the gene matches: 3. Germline CDR1 is MGHRA and CDR2 is YSYEKL.

This clonotype has ten or more counts. The chain joins TRBV30 to TRBJ2-1, with D perhaps matching TRBD2 (6 bases). Trimming shortened V by 0 bases and J by 5 bases, and 23 bases separated the two germline ends. Germline assignment: CDR1 GTSNPN and CDR2 SVGIG (reference sequence). This CDR3 is built from 18 residues. This CDR3 is CAWSVPPTRIYMDNEQFF. CDR3 DNA sequence: TGTGCCTGGAGTGTCCCCCCGACTAGAATCTATATGGACAATGAGCAGTTCTTC.

With regard to this clonotype: Being one base from a much bigger clone, this may be a read error. The rearrangement uses TRBV9 and TRBJ1-3; no firm D call. Between the trimmed V and J ends, which lost 4 bases and 0 bases, there was a span of 14 bases. Germline V gene sequence: CDR1 SGDLS, CDR2 YYNGEE. The length of the CDR3 is 16 residues. The CDR3 loop reads CASSTVTLTSGNTIYF. The DNA for the CDR3 is TGTGCCAGCAGCACGGTAACCCTGACCTCTGGAAACACCATATATTTT.